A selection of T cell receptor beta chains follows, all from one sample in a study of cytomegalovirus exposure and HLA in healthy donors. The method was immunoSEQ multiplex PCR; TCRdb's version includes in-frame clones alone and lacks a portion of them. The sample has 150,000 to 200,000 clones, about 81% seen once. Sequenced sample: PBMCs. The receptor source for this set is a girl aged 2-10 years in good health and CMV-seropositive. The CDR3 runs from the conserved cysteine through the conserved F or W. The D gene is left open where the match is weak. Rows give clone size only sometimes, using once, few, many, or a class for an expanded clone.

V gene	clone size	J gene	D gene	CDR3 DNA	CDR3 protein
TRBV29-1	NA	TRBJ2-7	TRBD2	TGCAGCGTGACTAGCGGAGACTCCTACGAGCAGTACTTC	CSVTSGDSYEQYF
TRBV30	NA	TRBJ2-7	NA	TGTGCCTGCGCCCCCCCACAGGGCCGCGAGCAGTACTTC	CACAPPQGREQYF
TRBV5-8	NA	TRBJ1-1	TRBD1	TGTGCCAGCAGCTTGGTTGACCCAGGGGGTCGACGGACTGAAGCTTTCTTT	CASSLVDPGGRRTEAFF
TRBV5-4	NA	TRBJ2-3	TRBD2	TGTGCCAGCAGCTTGAAGACTAGCGGGAGCCCGGCAGATACGCAGTATTTT	CASSLKTSGSPADTQYF
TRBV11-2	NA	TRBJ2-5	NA	TGTGCCAGCACCCCCGGGCGGGACGGTGAGACCCAGTACTTC	CASTPGRDGETQYF
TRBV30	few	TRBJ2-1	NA	TGTGCCCACATCGATGGGCCAGGCGAGCAGTTCTTC	CAHIDGPGEQFF
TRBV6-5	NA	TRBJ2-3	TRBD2	TGTGCCAGCAGTTACGTATTCGGGAGGGGCACAGATACGCAGTATTTT	CASSYVFGRGTDTQYF
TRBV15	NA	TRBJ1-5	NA	TGTGCCACCGGGCAGGGAAATCAGCCCCAGCATTTT	CATGQGNQPQHF
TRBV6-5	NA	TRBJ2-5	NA	TGTGCCAGCAGTCTGACTAGTTGGGAGACCCAGTACTTC	CASSLTSWETQYF
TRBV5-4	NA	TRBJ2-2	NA	TGTGCCAGCAGCTTGGCCACTAGCTCGTTGTTTTTT	CASSLATSSLFF
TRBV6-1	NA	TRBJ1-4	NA	TGTGCCAGCAAAGGAGAGACGGCCCCTGGTGAAAAACTGTTTTTT	CASKGETAPGEKLFF
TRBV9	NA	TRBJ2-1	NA	TGTGCCAGCACCGAAGGGGGTTTCAACAATGAGCAGTTCTTC	CASTEGGFNNEQFF
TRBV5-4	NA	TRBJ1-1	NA	TGTGCCAGCAGCCCCCGGAGAGGAACTGAAGCTTTCTTT	CASSPRRGTEAFF
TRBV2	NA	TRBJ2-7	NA	TGTGCCAGCAGTGACGGCAGGGAAGACGAGCAGTACTTC	CASSDGREDEQYF
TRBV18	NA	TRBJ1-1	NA	TGTGCCAGCTCACCGAGCTCCGGGAGCACTGAAGCTTTCTTT	CASSPSSGSTEAFF
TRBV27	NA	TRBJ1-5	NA	TGTGCCAGCAGCCGACATAGCAATCAGCCCCAGCATTTT	CASSRHSNQPQHF
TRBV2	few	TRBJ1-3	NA	TGTGCCAGCAGTCCAGGGTGGGACACCATATATTTT	CASSPGWDTIYF
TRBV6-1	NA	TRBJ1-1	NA	TGTGCCAGCAGTGAATACGGCGTCGGGAAGCTTGAAGCTTTCTTT	CASSEYGVGKLEAFF
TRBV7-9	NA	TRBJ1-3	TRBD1	TGTGCCAGCAGCCACGTCATTATCAGGGGGCGCTGGCCTGGAAACACCATATATTTT	CASSHVIIRGRWPGNTIYF
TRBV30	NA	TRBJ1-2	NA	TGTGCCTGGAGAGACAGGGGCTACACCTTC	CAWRDRGYTF
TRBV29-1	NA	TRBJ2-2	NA	TGCAGCGTTGAAGATCTTCGCGGGAATTGGGGGAACACCGGGGAGCTGTTTTTT	CSVEDLRGNWGNTGELFF
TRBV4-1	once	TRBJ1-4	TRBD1	TGCGCCAGCAGCCGAGTGGACAGGGTCGACGAAAAACTGTTTTTT	CASSRVDRVDEKLFF
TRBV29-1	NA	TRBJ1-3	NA	TGCAGCGTCGGGTTGGGAAACACCATATATTTT	CSVGLGNTIYF
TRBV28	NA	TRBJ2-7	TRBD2	TGTGCCAGCAGTTCCCGGGGGGGGCGAAGGGGATCGTTACTAGGCTACGAGCAGTACTTC	CASSSRGGRRGSLLGYEQYF
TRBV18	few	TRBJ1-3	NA	TGTGCCAGCTCATTCCAACGGGGCTCTGGAAACACCATATATTTT	CASSFQRGSGNTIYF
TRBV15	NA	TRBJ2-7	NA	TGTGCCACCAGCGCCGGTGGAGTTGTCGGCGAGCAGTACTTC	CATSAGGVVGEQYF
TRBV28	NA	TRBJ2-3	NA	TGTGCCAGCAGTTCCACGGGTTACACAGATACGCAGTATTTT	CASSSTGYTDTQYF
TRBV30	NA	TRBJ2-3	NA	TGTGCCTGGAGACTAGAGTATACGCAGTATTTT	CAWRLEYTQYF
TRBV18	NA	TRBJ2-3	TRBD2	TGTGCCAGCACCGGACGGGGGGGCACAGATACGCAGTATTTT	CASTGRGGTDTQYF
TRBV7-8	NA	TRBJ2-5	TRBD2	TGTGCCAGCAGCTTATATCTTCTAGGGGGACTAGCGGGAGAAGAGACCCAGTACTTC	CASSLYLLGGLAGEETQYF
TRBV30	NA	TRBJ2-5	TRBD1	TGTGCCTGGAGTGAACAGGGGCAGGAGACCCAGTACTTC	CAWSEQGQETQYF
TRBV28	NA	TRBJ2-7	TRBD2	TGTGCCAGCAGTTCCGGGACTAACTCCTACGAGCAGTACTTC	CASSSGTNSYEQYF
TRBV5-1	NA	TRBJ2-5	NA	TGCGCCAGCAGCTTGTCGCAAGAGACCCAGTACTTC	CASSLSQETQYF
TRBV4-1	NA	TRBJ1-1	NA	TGCGCCAGCAGCCAAGGGGGGCTCTTAAACACTGAAGCTTTCTTT	CASSQGGLLNTEAFF
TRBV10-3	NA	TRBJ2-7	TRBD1	TGTGCCATCAGTCCGGGACAGGGGGCCGCCGAGCAGTACTTC	CAISPGQGAAEQYF
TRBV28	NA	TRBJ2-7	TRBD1	TGTGCCAGCAGTTCGCCGGACAGGGCCTACGAGCAGTACTTC	CASSSPDRAYEQYF
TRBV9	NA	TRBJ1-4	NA	TGTGCCAGCAGCGTAGGATGGGACACCGGGTCCATAAATGAAAAACTGTTTTTT	CASSVGWDTGSINEKLFF
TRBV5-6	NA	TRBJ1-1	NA	TGTGCCAGCAGCTTGGGGGAGTCTTTAGAAGCTTTCTTT	CASSLGESLEAFF
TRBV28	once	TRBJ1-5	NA	TGTGCCATCAATGGGGGGGGCCACAATCAGCCCCAGCATTTT	CAINGGGHNQPQHF
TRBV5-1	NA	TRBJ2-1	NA	TGCGCCAGCAGCTTACGGGTAAACAATGAGCAGTTCTTC	CASSLRVNNEQFF
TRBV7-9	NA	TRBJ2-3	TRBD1	TGTGCCAGCAGCTCCGGACAGGGGAATTCAGATACGCAGTATTTT	CASSSGQGNSDTQYF
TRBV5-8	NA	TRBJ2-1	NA	TGTGCCAGCAGCTTCCGGTCGGGGACTTCCTACAATGAGCAGTTCTTC	CASSFRSGTSYNEQFF
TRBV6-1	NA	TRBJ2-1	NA	TGTGCCAGCTCCCAAAGGGAGCTTGAGCAGTTCTTC	CASSQRELEQFF
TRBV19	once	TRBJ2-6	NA	TGTGCCAGTAGGAGACAGTGGGGTTCGTCCCCTGGGGCCAACGTCCTGACTTTC	CASRRQWGSSPGANVLTF
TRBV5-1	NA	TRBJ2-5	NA	TGCGCCAGCAGCGCGGTTTCGGAGACCCAGTACTTC	CASSAVSETQYF
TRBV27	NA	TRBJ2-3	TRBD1	TGTGCCAGCACCTCAGGAGTCTGGGACAGGGACGCAGATACGCAGTATTTT	CASTSGVWDRDADTQYF